Sequencing of this T cell receptor (beta chain) was carried out in a study of CD8 T cells in Susac syndrome. Looking at the study overall: Patients with Susac syndrome were, at the time of blood collection, therapy-naive, maintained on corticosteroids, or maintained on intravenous immunoglobulin alone.

Isolation of CD8+ and CD4+ T cells was performed negatively, whereas enrichment of TEMRA cells was done by FACS. Random-hexamer reverse transcription was applied to about 0.5 to 1 ug RNA. TCRdb redid the calling of the immunoSEQ multiplex PCR reads with MiXCR, one entry per CDR3 protein. Here the sample spans approximately 190,000 distinct CDR3 sequences, roughly 95% being singletons. CDR3 length: 13 amino acids. Germline V gives CDR1 SGHRS, CDR2 YFSETQ. V was shortened by 2 bases and J by 6 bases, with 11 bases between the two germline ends. The count of this clonotype is one. V usage is TRBV5-1 and J usage is TRBJ1-2, with D perhaps matching TRBD1 (5 bases). The source of this sequence is a human donor with Susac syndrome. The specimen was CD4+ T cells from PBMCs. In nucleotides, the CDR3 is TGCGCCAGCAGCTTTGGGGGTTCGGATGGCTACACCTTC. This gives the protein CASSFGGSDGYTF.